The 5 T cell receptor beta chains below all came from one sample that was sequenced in a study of response to subunit inactivated influenza vaccine. TCRdb itself ran the RT-PCR reads through MiXCR, one entry per CDR3 protein. The sample yields around 710,000 distinct CDR3 sequences, 14% seen once. Sequencing used PBMCs from blood, obtained 14 days before vaccination. These TCRs come from a man aged 45 to 65 who received an inactivated influenza vaccine.

This clonotype was found many times. The J gene is TRBJ1-5, the V gene TRBV20-1; weak D call: TRBD1 (5 bases). V dropped 8 bases and J dropped 8 bases, with 16 bases sitting between them. CDR1 and CDR2 (germline): DFQATT, SNEGSKA (reference sequence). The CDR3 loop spans 12 amino acids. In nucleotides, the CDR3 is TGCAGTACTCGGAGCCTCAGGGAGCCCCAGCATTTT. It codes for CSTRSLREPQHF.

This chain links TRBV3-1 with TRBJ1-2; D perhaps matches TRBD1 (6 bases). The CDR3 contains 15 residues. The germline gives CDR1 LGHDT, CDR2 YNNKEL (reference sequence). The V end lost 0 bases, the J end lost 7 bases, and 15 bases lay between the germline ends. The CDR3 DNA reads as TGTGCCAGCAGCCAAGACTTGACAGGTCTCTCTGGCTACACCTTC. This gives the protein CASSQDLTGLSGYTF.

V gene TRBV20-1 combines with J gene TRBJ2-7; TRBD2 aligns across 9 bases. Germline assignment: CDR1 DFQATT and CDR2 SNEGSKA (reference sequence). J was trimmed by 3 bases and V by 1 base; bases with no gene match: 4. The CDR3 totals 14 residues. The CDR3 loop reads CSARVPSGNYEQYF. The DNA of the CDR3 is TGCAGTGCTAGAGTCCCTAGCGGGAACTACGAGCAGTACTTC.

The gene calls are TRBV25-1 and TRBJ1-6, with a weak D call TRBD1 (5 bases). The CDR3 has 13 amino acids. The germline V gene has CDR1 MGHDK and CDR2 SYGVNS. V lost 6 bases, J lost 7 bases, and 10 bases lay in between. In nucleotides, the CDR3 is TGTGCCAGCAGCGGGGCTGGGAATTCACCCCTCCACTTT. Its translation is CASSGAGNSPLHF.

The chain is built from TRBV24-1 and TRBJ2-1, with unresolved D. Trimming took 4 bases from V and 9 from J, leaving 9 bases between them. In germline, CDR1 is KGHDR, CDR2 SFDVKD. The CDR3 has 12 amino acids. The CDR3 bases are TGTGCCACCAGTGACGAGTGGTCTGAGCAGTTCTTC. As protein: CATSDEWSEQFF.